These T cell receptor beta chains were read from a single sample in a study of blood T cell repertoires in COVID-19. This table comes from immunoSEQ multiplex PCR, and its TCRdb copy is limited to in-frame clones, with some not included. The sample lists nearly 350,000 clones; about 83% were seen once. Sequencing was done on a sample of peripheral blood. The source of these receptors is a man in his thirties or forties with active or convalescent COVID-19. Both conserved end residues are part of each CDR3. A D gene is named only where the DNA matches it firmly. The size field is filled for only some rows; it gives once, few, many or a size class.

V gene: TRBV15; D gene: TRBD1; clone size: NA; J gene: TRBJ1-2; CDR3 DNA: TGTGCCACCAGCAGAGACCGGGACAGGGGAAAGGCCTACTATGGCTACACCTTC; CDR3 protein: CATSRDRDRGKAYYGYTF
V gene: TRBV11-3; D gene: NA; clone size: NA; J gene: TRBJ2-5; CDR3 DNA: TGTGCCAGCAGCTTAGTCGGAGACTCCCAAGAGACCCAGTACTTC; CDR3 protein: CASSLVGDSQETQYF
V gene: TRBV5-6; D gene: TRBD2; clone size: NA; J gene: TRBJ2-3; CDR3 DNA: TGTGCCAGCAGCCCTCCGGGGATAAGCGGGGGGATAAGCACAGATACGCAGTATTTT; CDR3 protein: CASSPPGISGGISTDTQYF
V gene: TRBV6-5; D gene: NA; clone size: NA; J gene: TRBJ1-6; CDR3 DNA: TGTGCCACCCCAGGGCAGGGTTTTTCACCCCTCCACTTT; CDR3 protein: CATPGQGFSPLHF
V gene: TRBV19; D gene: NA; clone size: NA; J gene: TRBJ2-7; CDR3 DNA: TGTGCCAGTAGCCACCTCGGCGGCAGGGTGGTGGACGAGCAGTACTTC; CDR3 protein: CASSHLGGRVVDEQYF
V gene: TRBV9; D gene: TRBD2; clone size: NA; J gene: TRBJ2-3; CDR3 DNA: TGTGCCAGCAGCTTTAGCGGGAGGGCTACAGATACGCAGTATTTT; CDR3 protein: CASSFSGRATDTQYF
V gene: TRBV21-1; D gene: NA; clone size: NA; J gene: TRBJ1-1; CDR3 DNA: TGTGCCAGCAGCAAAGCAGAGGGGGACAGGGCGTACGCTGAAGCTTTCTTT; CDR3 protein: CASSKAEGDRAYAEAFF
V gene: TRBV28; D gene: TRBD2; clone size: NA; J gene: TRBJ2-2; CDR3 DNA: TGTGCCAGCAGTCCCGGACTAGCGTCCAACACCGGGGAGCTGTTTTTT; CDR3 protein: CASSPGLASNTGELFF
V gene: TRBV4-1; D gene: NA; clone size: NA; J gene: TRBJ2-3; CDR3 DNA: TGCGCCAGCAGCCAAGAAGGTAGCCCAGATACGCAGTATTTT; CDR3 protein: CASSQEGSPDTQYF
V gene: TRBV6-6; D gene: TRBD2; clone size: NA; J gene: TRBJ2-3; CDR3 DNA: TGTGCCAGCAGTTACATAGCGGGCGGATCCACAGATACGCAGTATTTT; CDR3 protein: CASSYIAGGSTDTQYF
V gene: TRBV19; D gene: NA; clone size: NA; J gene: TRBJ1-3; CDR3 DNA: TGTGCCAGTAGACTGGACTACTCTGGAAACACCATATATTTT; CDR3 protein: CASRLDYSGNTIYF
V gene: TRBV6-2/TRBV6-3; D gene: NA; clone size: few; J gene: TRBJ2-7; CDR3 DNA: TGTGCCAGCAGCGTAGCTAACTACGAGCAGTACTTC; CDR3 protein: CASSVANYEQYF
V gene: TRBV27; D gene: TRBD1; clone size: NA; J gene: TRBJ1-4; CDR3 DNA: TGTGCCAGCAGTTCCACAGGGGGCCATGAAAAACTGTTTTTT; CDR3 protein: CASSSTGGHEKLFF
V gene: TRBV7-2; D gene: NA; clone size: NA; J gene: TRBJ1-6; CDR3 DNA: TGTGCCAGCAGCCCCGGGTTACACAATAATTCACCCCTCCACTTT; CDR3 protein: CASSPGLHNNSPLHF
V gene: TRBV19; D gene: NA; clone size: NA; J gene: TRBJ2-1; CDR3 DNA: TGTGCCAGTGGGGCGCAGGGGGGTGAGCAGTTCTTC; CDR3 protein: CASGAQGGEQFF
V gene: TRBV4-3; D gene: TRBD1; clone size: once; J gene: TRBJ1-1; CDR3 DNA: TGCGCCAGCAGCCCCGGGACAGCTATGAACACTGAAGCTTTCTTT; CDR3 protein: CASSPGTAMNTEAFF
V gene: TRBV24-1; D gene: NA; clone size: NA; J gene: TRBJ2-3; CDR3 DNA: TGTGCCACCAGTGGGAGAGACACAGATACGCAGTATTTT; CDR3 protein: CATSGRDTDTQYF
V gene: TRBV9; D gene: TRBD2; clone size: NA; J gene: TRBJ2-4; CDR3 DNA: TGTGCCAGCAGCGTAGTGGCGGGAGGGGTGAACATTCAGTACTTC; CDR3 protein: CASSVVAGGVNIQYF
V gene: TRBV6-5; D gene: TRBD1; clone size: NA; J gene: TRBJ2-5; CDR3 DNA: TGTGCCAGCACCAGGAGACAGGGGGCGCAAGAGACCCAGTACTTC; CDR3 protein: CASTRRQGAQETQYF
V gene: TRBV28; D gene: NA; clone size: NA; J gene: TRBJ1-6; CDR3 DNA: TGTGCCAGCAGTTTAATGGACAGACTCCACTTT; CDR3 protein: CASSLMDRLHF
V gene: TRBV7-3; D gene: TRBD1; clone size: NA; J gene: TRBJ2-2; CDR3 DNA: TGTGCCAGCAGCCGGAGGGACAGGACCACCGGGGAGCTGTTTTTT; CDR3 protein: CASSRRDRTTGELFF
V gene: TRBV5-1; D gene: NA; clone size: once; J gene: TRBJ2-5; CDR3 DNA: TGCGCCAGCAGCGCCCCGCCAGGGAATCCCCCCCCAGAGACCCAGTACTTC; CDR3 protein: CASSAPPGNPPPETQYF
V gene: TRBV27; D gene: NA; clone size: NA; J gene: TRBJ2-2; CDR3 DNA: TGTGCCAGCAGCCTTTTGCAGGGAGGCGCCGGGGAGCTGTTTTTT; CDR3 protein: CASSLLQGGAGELFF
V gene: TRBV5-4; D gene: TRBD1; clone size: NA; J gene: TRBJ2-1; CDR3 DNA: TGTGCCAGCAGCTTGACCGGGGACAGATACAATGAGCAGTTCTTC; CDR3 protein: CASSLTGDRYNEQFF
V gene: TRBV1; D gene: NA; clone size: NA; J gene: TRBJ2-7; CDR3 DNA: TGCACCAGCAGCCCCCCCGGCCGGGGGAACGAGCAGTACTTC; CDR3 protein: CTSSPPGRGNEQYF
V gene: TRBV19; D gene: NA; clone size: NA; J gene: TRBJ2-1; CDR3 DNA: TGTGCCAGTAGTATCGTTGCAGGGTCCTACAATGAGCAGTTCTTC; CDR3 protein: CASSIVAGSYNEQFF
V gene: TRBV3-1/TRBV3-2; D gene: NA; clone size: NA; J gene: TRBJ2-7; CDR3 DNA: TGTGCCAGCAGCCAAGGTAACCGGGAATACGAGCAGTACTTC; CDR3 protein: CASSQGNREYEQYF
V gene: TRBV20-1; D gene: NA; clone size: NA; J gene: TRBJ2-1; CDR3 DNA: TGCAGCCCCCGCAGCTACAATGAGCAGTTCTTC; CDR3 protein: CSPRSYNEQFF
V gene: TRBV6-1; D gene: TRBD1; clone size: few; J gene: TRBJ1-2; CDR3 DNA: TGTGCCAGCAGTGAAGGGACAGGGGATTATGGCTACACCTTC; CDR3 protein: CASSEGTGDYGYTF
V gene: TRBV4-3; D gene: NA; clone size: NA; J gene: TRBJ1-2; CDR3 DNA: TGCGCCAGCAGCCAAGATGGGCGCTACACCTTC; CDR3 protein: CASSQDGRYTF
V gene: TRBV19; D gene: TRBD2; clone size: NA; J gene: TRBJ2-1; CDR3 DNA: TGTGCCAGTAGTTGGAGTAGCGGGAGAGCTGAGCAGTTCTTC; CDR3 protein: CASSWSSGRAEQFF
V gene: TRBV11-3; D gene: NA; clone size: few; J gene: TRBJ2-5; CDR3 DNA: TGTGCCAGCAGCTTAGAGGGCCAGAGCCAAGAGACCCAGTACTTC; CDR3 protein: CASSLEGQSQETQYF
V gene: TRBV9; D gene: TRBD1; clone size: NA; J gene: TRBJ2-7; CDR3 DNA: TGTGCCAGCAGCGTAGGGGTCCGGACAGGGGACCACGAGCAGTACTTC; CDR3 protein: CASSVGVRTGDHEQYF
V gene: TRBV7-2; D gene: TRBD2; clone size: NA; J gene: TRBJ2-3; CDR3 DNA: TGTGCCAGCAGCTCCCGGACTAGCGCTGATACGCAGTATTTT; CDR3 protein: CASSSRTSADTQYF
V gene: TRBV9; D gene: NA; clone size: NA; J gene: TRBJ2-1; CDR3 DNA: TGTGCCAGCAGCCCCCGACTAGTCTCCAATGAGCAGTTCTTC; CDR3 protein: CASSPRLVSNEQFF
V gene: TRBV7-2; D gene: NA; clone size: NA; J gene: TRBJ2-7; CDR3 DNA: TGTGCCAGCAGTTCATATGGGCCGGGGAACTACGAGCAGTACTTC; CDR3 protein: CASSSYGPGNYEQYF
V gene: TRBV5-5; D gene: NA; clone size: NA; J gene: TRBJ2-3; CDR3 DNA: TGTGCCAGCAGCTTGGCGGCAGGGAGCACAGATACGCAGTATTTT; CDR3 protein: CASSLAAGSTDTQYF
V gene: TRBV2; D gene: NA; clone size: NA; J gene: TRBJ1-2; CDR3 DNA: TGTGCCAGCAGTGAGATAGGAGCTAACTATGGCTACACCTTC; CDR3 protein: CASSEIGANYGYTF
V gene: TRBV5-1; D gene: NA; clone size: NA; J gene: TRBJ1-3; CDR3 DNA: TGCGCCAGCAGACCGCAAGGAGGAGCGTCTGGAAACACCATATATTTT; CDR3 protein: CASRPQGGASGNTIYF
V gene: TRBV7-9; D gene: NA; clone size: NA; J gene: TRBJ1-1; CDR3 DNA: TGTGCCAGCAGCCTTCAGACACCCACTGAAGCTTTCTTT; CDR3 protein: CASSLQTPTEAFF
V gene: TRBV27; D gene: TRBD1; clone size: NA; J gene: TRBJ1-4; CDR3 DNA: TGTGCCAGCAGTTTCAGGGGGGCGGGTGAAAAACTGTTTTTT; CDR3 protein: CASSFRGAGEKLFF
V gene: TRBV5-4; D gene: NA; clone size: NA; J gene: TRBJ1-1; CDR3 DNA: TGTGCCAGCAGCTTGAAGCAACAGGCAATGAACACTGAAGCTTTCTTT; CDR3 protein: CASSLKQQAMNTEAFF
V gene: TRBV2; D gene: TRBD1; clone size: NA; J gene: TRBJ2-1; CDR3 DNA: TGTGCCAGCGGGACAGGGGTATACAATGAGCAGTTCTTC; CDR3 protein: CASGTGVYNEQFF
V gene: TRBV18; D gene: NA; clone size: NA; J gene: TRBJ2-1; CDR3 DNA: TGTGCCAGCTCCTCCCGGCCGGCGGGTTACGATGAGCAGTTCTTC; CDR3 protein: CASSSRPAGYDEQFF
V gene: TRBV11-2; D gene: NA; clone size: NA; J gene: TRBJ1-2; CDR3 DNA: TGTGCCAGCAGCTTAGATATAGAGTATGGCTACACCTTC; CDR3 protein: CASSLDIEYGYTF
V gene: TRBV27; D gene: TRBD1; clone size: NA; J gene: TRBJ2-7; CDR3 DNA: TGTGCCAGCAGTTTGGGAGTGCGGGGACAGGGCCCCTACGAGCAGTACTTC; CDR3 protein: CASSLGVRGQGPYEQYF
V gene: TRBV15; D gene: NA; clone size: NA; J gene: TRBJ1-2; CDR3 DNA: TGTGCCACCAGCAGAGATCGCGGGGGGCCCTCCAAGGGAGGCTACACCTTC; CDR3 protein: CATSRDRGGPSKGGYTF
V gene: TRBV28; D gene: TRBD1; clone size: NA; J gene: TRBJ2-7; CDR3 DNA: TGTGCCAGCAACGCTCCGGGACAGGGAAGCTACGAGCAGTACTTC; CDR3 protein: CASNAPGQGSYEQYF
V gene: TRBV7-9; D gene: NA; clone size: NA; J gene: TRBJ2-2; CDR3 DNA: TGTGCCAGCATCAGGGTGGCCGGGGAGCTGTTTTTT; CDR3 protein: CASIRVAGELFF
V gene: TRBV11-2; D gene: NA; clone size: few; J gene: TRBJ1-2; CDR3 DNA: TGTGCCAGCAGCTCCACCTCAGACAGGAGGTTCGGGGGCTACACCTTC; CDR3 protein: CASSSTSDRRFGGYTF